This T cell receptor beta chain was identified in a study of blood T cells in healthy people across ages. The V gene lost 6 bases and the J gene lost 10 bases, with 21 bases spanning the gap. Germline V gene data show CDR1 as SQVTM and CDR2 as ANQGSEA. CDR3 length: 14 amino acids. Study-wide findings and caveats: The study regarded diversity estimates from one million T cells as underestimates.

Alongside a J-beta primer mix, a sample-barcoded 5' primer served in a second PCR lasting about 7 to 12 cycles. TCRdb ran MiXCR on the 5' RACE reads and lists one entry per CDR3 protein. The sample records roughly 1.6 million distinct CDR3 sequences, roughly a third being singletons. With regard to this clonotype: Its target is not known.

The specimen sequenced was blood. V gene TRBV29-1 combines with J gene TRBJ2-2; D perhaps matches TRBD1 (6 bases). This sequence was found in a woman in her twenties or thirties in good health. CDR3 DNA sequence: TGCAGCGTCTCCATTGAGGGGGTGGCCGAGGAGCTGTTTTTT. Its protein is CSVSIEGVAEELFF.